This T cell receptor (beta chain) was documented in a study of shared clonotypes between healthy human individuals. Study as a whole: Used for every donor were three CD4 naive, three CD4 memory, two CD8 naive and one CD8 memory plate. General study results and limits: Rarefaction revealed incomplete sorted-subset sequencing despite large depth. The sharing of 5% to 5.5% of naive CD4 clonotypes was seen across a handful of donors. Among donors, sharing of clonotypes was expected to be affected by sequencing depth.

The CDR3 sequence is 15 residues long. The germline CDR1 and CDR2 sequences are MDHEN and SYDVKM. V was trimmed by 4 bases and J by 3 bases, leaving 16 bases between them. CD45RO-negative, CCR7-positively selected cells formed the naive CD8 fraction, excluding terminally differentiated effector memory CD45RA+ cells. TCRdb keeps only in-frame clones here, not all; method: immunoSEQ multiplex PCR. The sample consists of 800,000 to 950,000 clones, about 96% of them appearing once. As regards this clone: What it binds is unknown.

The sequenced sample was naive CD8+ T cells sorted from blood. The chain is built from TRBV28 and TRBJ2-7; a weak D match, TRBD1 (7 bases). The origin of this receptor is a man aged 25-45 years in good health. The CDR3 reads CASSWEDRDFYEQYF. CDR3 DNA: TGTGCCAGCAGTTGGGAAGACAGGGACTTCTACGAGCAGTACTTC.